This T cell receptor beta chain came from a study of read filtering for tumor transcriptome and immune sequencing. The CDR3 is 13 residues long. Deletions cut 2 bases from V and 5 bases from J, with 11 bases between. Germline CDR1 is SGHRS and CDR2 is YFSETQ. The library was built from roughly 400 ng RNA with molecular barcoded adaptors for alpha/delta and beta/gamma chains. TCRdb re-derived calls from the reads in MiXCR, one entry per CDR3 protein. This sample has approximately 90,000 distinct CDR3 sequences, with roughly a fifth found just once. This clonotype was detected a few times. The J gene is TRBJ2-7, the V gene TRBV5-1; D gene unclear. The sequenced material came from a population of CD138-negative cells sorted from bone marrow. This clonotype was sampled from a donor older than 35 with multiple myeloma. The CDR3 coding sequence is TGCGCCAGCAGCTTCTACCCTTTGGACGAGCAGTACTTC. Its translation: CASSFYPLDEQYF.